This T cell receptor (beta chain) comes out of a study of blood T cell repertoires in COVID-19. Turning to the study itself: The United States, Italy and Spain provided the acute and convalescent COVID-19 samples. Nucleic acid was either cDNA or gDNA, and it came from T cells, B-cell-depleted T cells, or PBMCs.

This clone was seen just once. Authors' methods: Amplification from reference gene primers served as the basis for estimated nucleated cell counts. The table came from immunoSEQ multiplex PCR; TCRdb's copy has only in-frame clones and leaves some out. V and J calls and clone size are those listed in that table; D and trimming were worked out from the DNA. This repertoire shows about 110,000 clones, 88% found once; its top ten account for 3.3%. Sequenced material: peripheral blood. The receptor's source is a woman in her forties or fifties with acute or convalescent COVID-19.

The CDR3 coding sequence is TGCGCCAGCAGCTTGGTACTAGCGGGAGGCGAGCAGTACTTC. It translates to CASSLVLAGGEQYF. The chain joins TRBV5-1 to TRBJ2-7, with TRBD2 identical over 12 bases. V shed 0 bases, J shed 6 bases, and the junction held 1 base outside the gene matches. The germline gives CDR1 SGHRS, CDR2 YFSETQ. This CDR3 is 14 amino acids long.